A selection of T cell receptor beta chains follows, all from one sample in a study of early T cells in non-severe SARS-CoV-2 infection. MiXCR was run by TCRdb on the 5' RACE reads, yielding one entry per CDR3 protein. The data show about 68,000 distinct CDR3 sequences, 12% seen once. Material: whole blood. The source of these receptors is an adult who was a healthcare worker with PCR-confirmed SARS-CoV-2 infection or an uninfected control (not recorded which). The CDR3 runs from the conserved cysteine through the conserved F or W. A D gene is named only where the DNA matches it firmly.

CDR3 protein,V gene,J gene,CDR3 length,D gene
CASTFSVAGSGTGELFF,TRBV7-9,TRBJ2-2,17,TRBD2
CASSQDPGGIGNEQFF,TRBV3-1,TRBJ2-1,16,TRBD2
CASSTLGPETQYF,TRBV27,TRBJ2-5,13,.
CASSYPLRGRDTEAFF,TRBV12-3/TRBV12-4,TRBJ1-1,16,.
CASSTSYNSPLHF,TRBV6-5,TRBJ1-6,13,.
CASSLLRTSYPYNEQFF,TRBV21-1,TRBJ2-1,17,.
CSVTRRGRETQYF,TRBV29-1,TRBJ2-5,13,.
CASSYEQGRYTF,TRBV6-6,TRBJ1-2,12,.
CAWSVPGGGTDTQYF,TRBV30,TRBJ2-3,15,TRBD2
CASSYSSFEQFF,TRBV6-6,TRBJ2-1,12,.
CASSQWGPYGTEQFF,TRBV14,TRBJ2-1,15,.
CSARSGGAGNTIYF,TRBV20-1,TRBJ1-3,14,TRBD1
CASSPIRASNYGYTF,TRBV3-1,TRBJ1-2,15,.
CATSDELYNEQFF,TRBV2,TRBJ2-1,13,.
CASSRGGKANYGYTF,TRBV19,TRBJ1-2,15,.
CASSQDRAGGAYNSPLHF,TRBV4-3,TRBJ1-6,18,.
CASSEGGHTEAFF,TRBV9,TRBJ1-1,13,.
CSARGRQETQYF,TRBV29-1,TRBJ2-5,12,TRBD1
CASSSRDTSSYNEQFF,TRBV6-5,TRBJ2-1,16,.
CASSQAASTFATNEKLFF,TRBV4-3,TRBJ1-4,18,.
CAIGMGQNYGYTF,TRBV10-3,TRBJ1-2,13,TRBD1
CASSLGGQGGTDTQYF,TRBV5-1,TRBJ2-3,16,TRBD1
CASSPRVPYGYTF,TRBV7-2,TRBJ1-2,13,.
CASSPERGSREKLFF,TRBV6-5,TRBJ1-4,15,.
CASSLWGDTGELFF,TRBV7-3,TRBJ2-2,14,.
CASSFRGATSGANVLTF,TRBV7-8,TRBJ2-6,17,.
CASGLNGAYGETQYF,TRBV12-5,TRBJ2-5,15,.
CATSRVWGRSNQPQHF,TRBV15,TRBJ1-5,16,.
CASSFQGAGANVLTF,TRBV7-2,TRBJ2-6,15,TRBD1
CASSLINDRGESYNSPLHF,TRBV18,TRBJ1-6,19,TRBD1
CASSPRGGSSHNEQFF,TRBV7-8,TRBJ2-1,16,TRBD2
CAIRSGQLREATQYF,TRBV10-3,TRBJ2-5,15,.
CSASGPTDTQYF,TRBV20-1,TRBJ2-3,12,.
CASSFLGTGELFF,TRBV5-4,TRBJ2-2,13,.
CASSSPDRGQETQYF,TRBV7-9,TRBJ2-5,15,TRBD1
CASSDTGYTEAFF,TRBV6-1,TRBJ1-1,13,.